Below, one TCR beta chain is given with its context. Antigen specificity is unknown. Quantitative 5'-RACE with molecular barcodes was used to make the TCR beta libraries. TCRdb reprocessed the 5' RACE reads via MiXCR and lists one record per CDR3 protein. The sample has 750,000 to 850,000 distinct CDR3 sequences, approximately 12% seen once. These data come from a study of CD8 T cells in ankylosing spondylitis. From germline, CDR1 is MNHEY and CDR2 SVGEGT. The CDR3 loop spans 12 amino acids. Trimming took off 4 bases at V and 7 bases at J, with 11 bases between the two ends. General study findings and limits: Prior literature has documented some motif variants in synovial fluid and blood from reactive arthritis. Under 10 highly homologous variants formed a TCR beta motif that appeared characteristic of ankylosing spondylitis blood. Disease-linked clones reportedly concentrated significantly in matched ankylosing spondylitis synovial fluid.

The clonotype originates from a male donor with ankylosing spondylitis. Sequenced: blood, either unsorted or a sorted T cell fraction (not recorded which). V gene TRBV6-2 or TRBV6-3 combines with J gene TRBJ2-7; a possible D gene is TRBD2 (5 bases). CDR3 region: CASSSRRGEQYF. The CDR3 region has the DNA TGTGCCAGCAGTTCCAGAAGAGGGGAGCAGTACTTC.